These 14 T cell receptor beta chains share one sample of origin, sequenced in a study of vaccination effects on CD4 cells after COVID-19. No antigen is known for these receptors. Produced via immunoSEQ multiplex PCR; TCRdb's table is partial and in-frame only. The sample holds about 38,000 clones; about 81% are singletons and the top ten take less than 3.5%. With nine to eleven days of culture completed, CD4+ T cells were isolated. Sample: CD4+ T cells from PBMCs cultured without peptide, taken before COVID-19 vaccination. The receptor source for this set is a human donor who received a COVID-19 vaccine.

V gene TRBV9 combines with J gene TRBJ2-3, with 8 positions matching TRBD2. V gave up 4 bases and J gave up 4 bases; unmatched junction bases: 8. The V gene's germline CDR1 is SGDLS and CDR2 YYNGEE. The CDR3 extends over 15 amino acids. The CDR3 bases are TGTGCCAGCAGCCTGGGACTAGGGGGTCCAGATACGCAGTATTTT. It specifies CASSLGLGGPDTQYF.

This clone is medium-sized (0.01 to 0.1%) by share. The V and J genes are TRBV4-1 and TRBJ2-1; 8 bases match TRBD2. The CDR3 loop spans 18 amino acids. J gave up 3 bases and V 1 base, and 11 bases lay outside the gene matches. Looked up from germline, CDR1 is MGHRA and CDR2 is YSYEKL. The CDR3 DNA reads TGCGCCAGCAGCCAAGTGAGGGTAGCGGGGCAGGACTACAATGAGCAGTTCTTC. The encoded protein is CASSQVRVAGQDYNEQFF.

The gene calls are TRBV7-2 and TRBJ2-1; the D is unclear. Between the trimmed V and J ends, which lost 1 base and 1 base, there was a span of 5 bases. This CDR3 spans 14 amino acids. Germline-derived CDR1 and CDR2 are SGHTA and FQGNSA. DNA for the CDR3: TGTGCCAGCAGCTTAGGGGTGTCCTACAATGAGCAGTTCTTC. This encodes CASSLGVSYNEQFF.

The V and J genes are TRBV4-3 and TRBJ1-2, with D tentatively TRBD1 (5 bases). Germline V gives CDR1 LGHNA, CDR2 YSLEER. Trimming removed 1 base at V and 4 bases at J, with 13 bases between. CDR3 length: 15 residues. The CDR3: CASSQVLRGAYGYTF. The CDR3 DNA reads TGCGCCAGCAGCCAAGTCCTGAGGGGTGCCTATGGCTACACCTTC.

The CDR3 protein is CASSLRGGGTDTQYF. CDR3 nucleotides: TGCGCCAGCAGCTTGAGGGGAGGGGGGACAGATACGCAGTATTTT. The chain combines TRBV5-1 with TRBJ2-3; D is possibly TRBD2 (7 bases). Germline CDR1 SGHRS, CDR2 YFSETQ. V was pared by 1 base and J by 3 bases, with 12 bases between. The CDR3 is 15 residues long.

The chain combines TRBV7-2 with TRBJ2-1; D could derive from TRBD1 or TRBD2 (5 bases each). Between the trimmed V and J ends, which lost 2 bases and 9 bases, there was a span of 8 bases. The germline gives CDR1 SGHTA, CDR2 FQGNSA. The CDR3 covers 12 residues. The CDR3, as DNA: TGTGCCAGCAGCTTATGGGGGAGTGAGCAGTTCTTC. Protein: CASSLWGSEQFF.

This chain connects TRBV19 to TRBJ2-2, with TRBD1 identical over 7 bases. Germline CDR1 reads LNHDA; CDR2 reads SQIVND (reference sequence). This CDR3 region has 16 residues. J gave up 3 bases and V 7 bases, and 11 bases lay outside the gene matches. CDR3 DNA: TGTGCCAGTACCGCGGACAGGCTGGGGGACACCGGGGAGCTGTTTTTT. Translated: CASTADRLGDTGELFF.

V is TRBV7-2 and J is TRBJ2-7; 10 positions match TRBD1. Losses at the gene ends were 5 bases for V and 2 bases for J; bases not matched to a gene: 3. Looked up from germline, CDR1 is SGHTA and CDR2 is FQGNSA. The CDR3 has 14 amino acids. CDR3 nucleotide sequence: TGTGCCAGCAGCACGGGACAGGGGACCTACGAGCAGTACGTC. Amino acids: CASSTGQGTYEQYV.

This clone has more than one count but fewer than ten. In DNA, the CDR3 is TGTGCCAGCAGCACACGGGGACACGAGCAGTACGTC. It specifies CASSTRGHEQYV. The J gene is TRBJ2-7, the V gene TRBV21-1. TRBV21-1 is deemed a pseudogene. The CDR3 has 12 residues.

In DNA form, the CDR3 reads TGTGCCAGTAGTATAGATCGGTCAGGGGTGACTGAAGCTTTCTTT. Amino acid sequence: CASSIDRSGVTEAFF. This sequence joins TRBV19 and TRBJ1-1; a possible D gene is TRBD1 (6 bases). This CDR3 region has 15 residues. Trimming took 0 bases from V and 5 from J, leaving 13 bases between them. Germline CDR1 is LNHDA and CDR2 is SQIVND (reference sequence).

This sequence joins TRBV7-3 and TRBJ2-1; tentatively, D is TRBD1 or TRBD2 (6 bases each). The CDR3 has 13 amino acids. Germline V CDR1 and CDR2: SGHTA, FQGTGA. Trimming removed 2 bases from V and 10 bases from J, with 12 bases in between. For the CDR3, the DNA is TGTGCCAGCAGCTTATTCCCCGGGGGCGAGCAGTTCTTC. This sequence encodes CASSLFPGGEQFF.

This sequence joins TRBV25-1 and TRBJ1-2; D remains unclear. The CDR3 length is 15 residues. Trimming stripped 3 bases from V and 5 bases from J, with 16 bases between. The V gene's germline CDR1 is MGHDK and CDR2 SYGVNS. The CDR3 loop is CASSDPRRQSYGYTF. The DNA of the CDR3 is TGTGCCAGCAGTGACCCTCGTAGGCAGTCTTATGGCTACACCTTC.

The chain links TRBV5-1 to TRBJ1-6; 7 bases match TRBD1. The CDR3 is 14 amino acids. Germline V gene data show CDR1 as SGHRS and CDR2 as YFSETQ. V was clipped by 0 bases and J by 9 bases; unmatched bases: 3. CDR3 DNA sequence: TGCGCCAGCAGCTTGGAAGGGGGCTCTTCACCCCTCCACTTT. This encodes CASSLEGGSSPLHF.

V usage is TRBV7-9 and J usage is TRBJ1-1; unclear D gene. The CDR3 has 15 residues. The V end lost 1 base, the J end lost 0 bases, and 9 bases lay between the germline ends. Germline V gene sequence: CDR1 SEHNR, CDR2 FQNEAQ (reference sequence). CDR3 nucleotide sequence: TGTGCCAGCAGCTTAGAACGAGCCTTGAACACTGAAGCTTTCTTT. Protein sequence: CASSLERALNTEAFF.